Given below is one T cell receptor (beta chain) in context. The antigen remains undetermined. The data belong to a study of shared clonotypes between healthy human individuals. In the source study's methods: ImmunoSEQ output held junction-only sequences without quality scores, so filtering differed. Measured with immunoSEQ multiplex PCR; TCRdb has only the in-frame clones, and not every one. D and trimming come from the DNA, and the V and J calls and clone size come from that table. The profile shows hundreds of thousands of clones, around 72% of them singletons. Study-wide results and limits: Richness estimates generally favored naive over memory subsets.

The sequence was collected from a woman aged 25 to 39 in good health. Input material: memory CD4+ T cells sorted from blood. Subset indicated: CD45RA-negative fraction.

The CDR3 reads CASSSRLAGGYEQYF. The CDR3 DNA reads TGTGCCAGCAGTTCCCGACTAGCGGGAGGGTACGAGCAGTACTTC. This chain uses TRBV6-5 with TRBJ2-7; 14 nucleotides match TRBD2. Germline V gene sequence: CDR1 MNHEY, CDR2 SVGAGI. V lost 4 bases, J lost 4 bases, and 3 bases stayed unmatched. There are 15 residues in the CDR3.